The present TCR beta chain was sequenced within a study of Graves' ophthalmopathy and Graves' hyperthyroidism. In the case of this clonotype: The target antigen is unknown.

Hyperthyroidism patients, aged 18 to 65, were newly diagnosed, under 2 months' duration. This CDR3 is 17 amino acids long. The germline V gene encodes CDR1 LGHNA and CDR2 YNFKEQ. Trimming removed 2 bases from V and 2 bases from J, with 18 bases in between. Study-wide findings and caveats: Discrimination between ophthalmopathy and stable hyperthyroidism by a 13-signature model showed roughly 88% sensitivity and almost 83% specificity.

Amplification from RNA transcripts yielded the TCR beta CDR3 regions. First-round RT-PCR used HTBI primers; second-round multiplex PCR followed. TCRdb fed the multiplex PCR reads into MiXCR, producing one record per CDR3 protein. This table holds 400,000 to 450,000 distinct CDR3 sequences, 21% found once. Input material: peripheral blood. The sequence came from a woman under 30 with stable Graves' hyperthyroidism. The chain carries TRBV4-2 and TRBJ1-2; perhaps TRBD1 as D (5 bases). Here the CDR3 reads CASSQSLGVGANYGYTF. As DNA, the CDR3 is TGTGCCAGCAGCCAATCCTTGGGGGTAGGGGCGAACTATGGCTACACCTTC.